This T cell receptor beta chain was documented in a study of chemoradiotherapy in HPV16-positive cancers. General study points: Functional assays defining HPV-specific T cells used only a couple of HPV16-positive patients. HPV-responsive T-cell expansion during chemoradiotherapy was linked to improved recurrence-free survival in HPV16-positive patients.

Measured with immunoSEQ multiplex PCR; TCRdb has only the in-frame clones, and not every one. The sample lists over 7,000 clones; about 88% were seen once. The junction had 6 bases not matched to a gene; V was cut back by 5 bases and J by 7 bases. Germline V CDR1 and CDR2: MDHEN, SYDVKM. The length of the CDR3 is 14 residues. Note on this clone: Its antigen is undetermined.

Sequenced here: tumor tissue, sampled from a patient who underwent chemoradiotherapy. This clonotype was obtained from a human donor with HPV-associated anogenital cancer. The rearrangement uses TRBV28 and TRBJ1-4; TRBD1 agrees at 8 bases. CDR3 residues: CASSETGALEKLFF. The CDR3 bases are TGTGCCAGCAGTGAGACAGGGGCACTTGAAAAACTGTTTTTT. The whole variable domain, filled in from reference TRBV28 and TRBJ1-4, reads DVKVTQSSRYLVKRTGEKVFLECVQDMDHENMFWYRQDPGLGLRLIYFSYDVKMKEKGDIPEGYSVSREKKERFSLILESASTNQTSMYLCASSETGALEKLFFGSGTQLSVL.